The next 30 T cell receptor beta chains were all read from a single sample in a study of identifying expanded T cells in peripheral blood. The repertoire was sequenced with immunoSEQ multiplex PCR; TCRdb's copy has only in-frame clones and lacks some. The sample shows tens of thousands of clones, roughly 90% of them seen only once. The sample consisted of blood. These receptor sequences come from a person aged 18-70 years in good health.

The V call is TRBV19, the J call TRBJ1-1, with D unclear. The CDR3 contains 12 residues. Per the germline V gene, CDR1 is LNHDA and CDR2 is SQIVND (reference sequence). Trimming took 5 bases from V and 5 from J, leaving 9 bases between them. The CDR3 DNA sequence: TGTGCCAGTAGTTGGGGTATAACTGAAGCTTTCTTT. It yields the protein CASSWGITEAFF.

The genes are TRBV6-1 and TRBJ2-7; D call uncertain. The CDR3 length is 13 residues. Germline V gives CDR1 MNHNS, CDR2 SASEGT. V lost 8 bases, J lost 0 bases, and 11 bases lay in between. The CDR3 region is CASAFSISYEQYF. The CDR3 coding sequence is TGTGCCAGCGCCTTCAGCATCTCCTACGAGCAGTACTTC.

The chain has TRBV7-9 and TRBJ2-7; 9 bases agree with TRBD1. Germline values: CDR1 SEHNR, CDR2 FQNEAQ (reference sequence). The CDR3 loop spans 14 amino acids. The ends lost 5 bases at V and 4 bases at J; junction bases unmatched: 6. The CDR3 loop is CASSPRDREYEQYF. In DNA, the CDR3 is TGTGCCAGCAGCCCCAGGGACAGGGAGTACGAGCAGTACTTC.

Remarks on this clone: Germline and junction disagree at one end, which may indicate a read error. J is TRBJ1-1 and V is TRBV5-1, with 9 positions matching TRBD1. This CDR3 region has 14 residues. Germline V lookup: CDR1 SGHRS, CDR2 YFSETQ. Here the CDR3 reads CASSLGTGNAEAFF. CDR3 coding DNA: TGCGCCAGCAGCTTAGGGACAGGGAACGCTGAAGCTTTCTTT.

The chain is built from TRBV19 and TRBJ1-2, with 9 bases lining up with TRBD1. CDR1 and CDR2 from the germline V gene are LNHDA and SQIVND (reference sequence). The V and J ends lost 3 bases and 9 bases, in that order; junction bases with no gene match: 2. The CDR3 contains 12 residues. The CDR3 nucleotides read TGTGCCAGTAGTATTGACAGGGGGAGCTACACCTTC. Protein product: CASSIDRGSYTF.

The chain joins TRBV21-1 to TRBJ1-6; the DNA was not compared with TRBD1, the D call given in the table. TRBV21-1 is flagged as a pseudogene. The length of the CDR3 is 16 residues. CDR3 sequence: CASSKRMTGPNSPLHF. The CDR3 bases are TGTGCCAGCAGCAAGAGGATGACAGGCCCTAATTCACCCCTCCACTTT.

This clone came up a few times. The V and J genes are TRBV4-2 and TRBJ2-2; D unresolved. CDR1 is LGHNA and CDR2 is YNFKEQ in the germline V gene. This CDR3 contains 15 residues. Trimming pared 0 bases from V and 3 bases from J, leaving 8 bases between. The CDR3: CASSQDPLYTGELFF. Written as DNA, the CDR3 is TGTGCCAGCAGCCAAGATCCTCTTTACACCGGGGAGCTGTTTTTT.

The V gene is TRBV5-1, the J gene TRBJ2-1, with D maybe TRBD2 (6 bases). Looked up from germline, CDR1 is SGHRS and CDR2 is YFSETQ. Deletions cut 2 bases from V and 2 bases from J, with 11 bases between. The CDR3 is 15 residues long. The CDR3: CASSFTGGPYNEQFF. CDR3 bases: TGCGCCAGCAGCTTTACCGGGGGTCCCTACAATGAGCAGTTCTTC.

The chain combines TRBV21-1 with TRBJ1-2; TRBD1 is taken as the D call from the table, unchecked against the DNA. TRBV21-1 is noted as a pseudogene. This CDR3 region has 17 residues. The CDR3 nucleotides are TGTGCCAGCAGCAAAGTGGGAAGCCTCGACAGGGTTGACGGCTACACCTTC. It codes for CASSKVGSLDRVDGYTF.

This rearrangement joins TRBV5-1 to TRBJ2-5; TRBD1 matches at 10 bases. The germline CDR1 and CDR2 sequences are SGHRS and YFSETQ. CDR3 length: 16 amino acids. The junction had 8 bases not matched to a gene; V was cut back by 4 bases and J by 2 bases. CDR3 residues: CASSPRDRGMQETQYF. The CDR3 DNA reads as TGCGCCAGCAGCCCCCGGGACAGGGGTATGCAAGAGACCCAGTACTTC.

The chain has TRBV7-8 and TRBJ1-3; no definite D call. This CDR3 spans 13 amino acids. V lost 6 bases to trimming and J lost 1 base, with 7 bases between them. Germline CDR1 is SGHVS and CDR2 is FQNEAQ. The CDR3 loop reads CASRGWSGNTIYF. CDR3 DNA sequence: TGTGCCAGCAGGGGGTGGTCTGGAAACACCATATATTTT.

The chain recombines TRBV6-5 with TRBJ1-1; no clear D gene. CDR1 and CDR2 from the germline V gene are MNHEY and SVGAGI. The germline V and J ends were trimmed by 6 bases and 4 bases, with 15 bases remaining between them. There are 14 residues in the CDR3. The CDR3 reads CASRPLRSSTEAFF. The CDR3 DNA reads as TGTGCCAGCAGACCCCTCCGGAGCAGCACTGAAGCTTTCTTT.

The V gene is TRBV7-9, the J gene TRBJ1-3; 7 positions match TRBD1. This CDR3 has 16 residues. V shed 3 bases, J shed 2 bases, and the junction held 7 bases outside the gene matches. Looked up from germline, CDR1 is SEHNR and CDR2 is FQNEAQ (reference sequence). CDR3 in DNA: TGTGCCAGCAGCTTTGGTGGAGGGGGCCCTGGAAACACCATATATTTT. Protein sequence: CASSFGGGGPGNTIYF.

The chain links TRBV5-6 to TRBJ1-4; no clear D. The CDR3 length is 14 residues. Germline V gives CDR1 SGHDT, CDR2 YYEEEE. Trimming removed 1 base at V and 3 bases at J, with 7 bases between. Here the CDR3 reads CASSLNLANEKLFF. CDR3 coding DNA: TGTGCCAGCAGCTTGAATTTGGCTAATGAAAAACTGTTTTTT.

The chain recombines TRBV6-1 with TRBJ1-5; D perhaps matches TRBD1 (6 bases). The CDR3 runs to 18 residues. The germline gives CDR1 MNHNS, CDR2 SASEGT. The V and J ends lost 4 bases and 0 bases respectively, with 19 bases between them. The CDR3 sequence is CASSARQDWGNSNQPQHF. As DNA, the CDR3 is TGTGCCAGCAGTGCGAGACAGGACTGGGGGAATAGCAATCAGCCCCAGCATTTT.

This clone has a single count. This CDR3 is CASRSTGTGTYGYTF. The CDR3, as DNA: TGCGCCAGCAGATCAACCGGGACAGGAACCTATGGCTACACCTTC. This chain uses TRBV5-1 with TRBJ1-2; 8 bases align to TRBD1. CDR1 and CDR2 (germline): SGHRS, YFSETQ. This CDR3 comprises 15 residues. With 5 bases clipped from V and 4 bases from J, the junction kept 10 bases outside the gene matches.

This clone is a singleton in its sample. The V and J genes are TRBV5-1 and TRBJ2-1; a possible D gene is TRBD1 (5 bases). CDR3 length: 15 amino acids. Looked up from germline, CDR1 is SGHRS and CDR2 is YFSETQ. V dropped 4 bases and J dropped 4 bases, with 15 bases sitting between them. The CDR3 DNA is TGCGCCAGCAGCCCATCAGGGATGGGGTACAATGAGCAGTTCTTC. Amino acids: CASSPSGMGYNEQFF.

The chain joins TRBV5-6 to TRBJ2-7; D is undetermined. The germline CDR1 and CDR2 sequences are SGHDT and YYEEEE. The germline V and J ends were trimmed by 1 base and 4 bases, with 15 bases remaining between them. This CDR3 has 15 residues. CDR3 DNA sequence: TGTGCCAGCAGCTTGTTTGACCGGTTGGGGTACGAGCAGTACTTC. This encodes CASSLFDRLGYEQYF.

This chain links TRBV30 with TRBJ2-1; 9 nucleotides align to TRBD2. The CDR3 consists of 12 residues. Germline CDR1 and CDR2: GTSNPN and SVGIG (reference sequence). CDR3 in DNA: TGTGCGTGGGCTAGCGGGAAGAATGAGCAGTTCTTC. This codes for CAWASGKNEQFF. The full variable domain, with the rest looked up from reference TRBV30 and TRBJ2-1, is SQTIHQWPATLVQPVGSPLSLECTVEGTSNPNLYWYRQAAGRGLQLLFYSVGIGQISSEVPQNLSASRPQDRQFILSSKKLLLSDSGFYLCAWASGKNEQFFGPGTRLTVL.

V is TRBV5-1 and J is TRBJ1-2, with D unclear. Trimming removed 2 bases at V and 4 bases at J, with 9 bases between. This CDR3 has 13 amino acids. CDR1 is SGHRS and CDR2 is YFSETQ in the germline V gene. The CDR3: CASSFDMGYGYTF. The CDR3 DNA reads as TGCGCCAGCAGCTTCGACATGGGCTATGGCTACACCTTC.

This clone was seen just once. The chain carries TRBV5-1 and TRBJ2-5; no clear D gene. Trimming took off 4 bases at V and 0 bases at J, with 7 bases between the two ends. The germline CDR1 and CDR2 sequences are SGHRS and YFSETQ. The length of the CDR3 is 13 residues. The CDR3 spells CASSLRHQETQYF. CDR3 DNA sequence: TGCGCCAGCAGCCTTAGGCACCAAGAGACCCAGTACTTC.

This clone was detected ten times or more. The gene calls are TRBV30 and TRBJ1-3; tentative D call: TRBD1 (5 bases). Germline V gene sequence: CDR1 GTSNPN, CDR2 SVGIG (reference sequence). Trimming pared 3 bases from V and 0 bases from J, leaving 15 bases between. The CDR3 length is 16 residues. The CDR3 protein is CAWSVQGFVSGNTIYF. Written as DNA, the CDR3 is TGTGCCTGGAGCGTCCAGGGTTTTGTCTCTGGAAACACCATATATTTT. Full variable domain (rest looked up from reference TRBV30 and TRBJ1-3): SQTIHQWPATLVQPVGSPLSLECTVEGTSNPNLYWYRQAAGRGLQLLFYSVGIGQISSEVPQNLSASRPQDRQFILSSKKLLLSDSGFYLCAWSVQGFVSGNTIYFGEGSWLTVV.

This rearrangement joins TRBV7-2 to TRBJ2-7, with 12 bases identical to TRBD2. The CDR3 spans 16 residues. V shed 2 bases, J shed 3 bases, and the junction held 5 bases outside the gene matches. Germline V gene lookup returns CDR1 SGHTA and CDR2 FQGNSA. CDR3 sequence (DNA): TGTGCCAGCAGCTTAAAACTAGCGGGAGGAGGCTACGAGCAGTACTTC. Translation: CASSLKLAGGGYEQYF.

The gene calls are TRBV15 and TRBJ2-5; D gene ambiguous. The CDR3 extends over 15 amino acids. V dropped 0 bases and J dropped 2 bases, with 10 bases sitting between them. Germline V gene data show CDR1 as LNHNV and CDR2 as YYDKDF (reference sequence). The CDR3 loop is CATSRDRPGQETQYF. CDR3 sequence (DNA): TGTGCCACCAGCAGAGATCGGCCAGGACAAGAGACCCAGTACTTC. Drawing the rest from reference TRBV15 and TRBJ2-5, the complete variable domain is DAMVIQNPRYQVTQFGKPVTLSCSQTLNHNVMYWYQQKSSQAPKLLFHYYDKDFNNEADTPDNFQSRRPNTSFCFLDIRSPGLGDTAMYLCATSRDRPGQETQYFGPGTRLLVL.

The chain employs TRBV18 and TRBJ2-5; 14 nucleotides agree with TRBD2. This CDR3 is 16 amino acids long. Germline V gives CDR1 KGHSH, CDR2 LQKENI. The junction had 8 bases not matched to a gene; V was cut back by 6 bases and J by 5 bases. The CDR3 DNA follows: TGTGCCAGCTCCCGGGGACTAGCGGGAGTTGGGGAGACCCAGTACTTC. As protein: CASSRGLAGVGETQYF. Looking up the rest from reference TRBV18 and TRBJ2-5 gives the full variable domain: NAGVMQNPRHLVRRRGQEARLRCSPMKGHSHVYWYRQLPEEGLKFMVYLQKENIIDESGMPKERFSAEFPKEGPSILRIQQVVRGDSAAYFCASSRGLAGVGETQYFGPGTRLLVL.

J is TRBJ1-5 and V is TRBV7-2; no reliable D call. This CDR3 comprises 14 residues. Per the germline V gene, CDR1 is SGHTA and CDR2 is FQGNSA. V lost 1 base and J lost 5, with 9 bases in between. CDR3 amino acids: CASSLVRFDQPQHF. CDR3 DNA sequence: TGTGCCAGCAGCTTAGTCAGATTCGATCAGCCCCAGCATTTT.

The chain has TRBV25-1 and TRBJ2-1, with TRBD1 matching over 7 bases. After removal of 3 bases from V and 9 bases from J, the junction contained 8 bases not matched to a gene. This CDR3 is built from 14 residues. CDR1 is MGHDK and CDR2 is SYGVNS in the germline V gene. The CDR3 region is CASSDSTGVGEQFF. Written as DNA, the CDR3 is TGTGCCAGCAGTGATTCCACAGGGGTTGGTGAGCAGTTCTTC.

CDR3 DNA sequence: TGTGCCAGCTCCCGCGGACAGAAGAACACTGAAGCTTTCTTT. Translation gives CASSRGQKNTEAFF. The V gene is TRBV18, the J gene TRBJ1-1; a possible D gene is TRBD1 (6 bases). Trimming took 6 bases from V and 1 from J, leaving 12 bases between them. From germline, CDR1 is KGHSH and CDR2 LQKENI. CDR3 size: 14 residues.

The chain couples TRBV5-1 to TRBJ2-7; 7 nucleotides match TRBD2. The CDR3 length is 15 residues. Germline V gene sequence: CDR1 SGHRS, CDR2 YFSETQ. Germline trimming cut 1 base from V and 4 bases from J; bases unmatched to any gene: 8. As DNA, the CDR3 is TGCGCCAGCAGCTTGCTGGGGGGGTTGGGTTACGAGCAGTACTTC. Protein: CASSLLGGLGYEQYF.

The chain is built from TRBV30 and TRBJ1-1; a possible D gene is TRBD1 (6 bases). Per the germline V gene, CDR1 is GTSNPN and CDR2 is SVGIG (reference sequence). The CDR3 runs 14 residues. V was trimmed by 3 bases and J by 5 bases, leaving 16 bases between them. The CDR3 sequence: CAWSDTTGRTEAFF. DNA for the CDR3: TGTGCCTGGAGCGACACGACAGGTCGGACTGAAGCTTTCTTT.